The clone carrying this T cell receptor (beta chain) has only a few counts. Authors' analysis steps: Amplification from reference gene primers served as the basis for estimated nucleated cell counts. The method was immunoSEQ multiplex PCR; TCRdb's version includes in-frame clones alone and lacks a portion of them. That table furnishes V, J and clone size, whereas the DNA furnished D and trimming. Found here are about 49,000 clones, around 86% of them singletons; the top ten hold less than 5.5%. The data derive from a study of blood T cell repertoires in COVID-19. Study at large: COVID-19 samples from acute and convalescent phases originated in the United States, Italy and Spain.

Germline V CDR1 and CDR2: MNHEY, SMNVEV (reference sequence). CDR3 length equals 13 residues. The V segment lost 3 bases and the J segment 14 bases; nucleotides outside the gene matches: 6. This TCR was sampled from a man aged 40-50 years with active COVID-19. Specimen: peripheral blood. The chain is built from TRBV27 and TRBJ1-6; 8 bases are shared with TRBD1. This CDR3 is CASSFLDRAALHF. In DNA form, the CDR3 reads TGTGCCAGCAGTTTCTTGGACAGGGCGGCCCTCCACTTT.